The rows below give T cell receptor beta chains drawn from one sample of a study of regulatory T cells in long-lasting Graves disease. One entry per CDR3 protein results from TCRdb running MiXCR on the multiplex PCR reads. The sample comprises about 500,000 distinct CDR3 sequences, around 12% of which are singletons, and over 7% rests with the top ten. This sample was shared with a second study, whose subject was T cells in Graves' hyperthyroidism and ophthalmopathy.

The source material was peripheral blood mononuclear cells (PBMCs), sampled at new diagnosis, from a patient treated with antithyroid drugs. The origin of the receptors is a woman aged 25-40 years with Graves disease. Both conserved end residues are part of each CDR3. The D gene is left open where the match is weak. Some rows mark clone size as missing; the rest say once, few, many or name a class of expanded clone.

-	TRBJ2-7	TRBV6-1	many	TGTGCCAGCAGTCAAATACACTCACCCGGGACGGACTACGAGCAGTACTTC	CASSQIHSPGTDYEQYF
-	TRBJ2-7	TRBV19	few	TGTGCCAGTAGTATAGTTCACGGGGAGCTCTACGAGCAGTACTTC	CASSIVHGELYEQYF
TRBD2	TRBJ2-3	TRBV11-2	many	TGTGCCAGCGGGACTAGCATTACAGATACGCAGTATTTT	CASGTSITDTQYF
TRBD1	TRBJ1-5	TRBV28	-	TGTGCCAGCAGGCAGACAGGGCCTCATCAGCCCCAGCATTTT	CASRQTGPHQPQHF
TRBD1	TRBJ2-2	TRBV24-1	-	TGTGCCACCAGTGATCCATCGGACAGGGGAGGGATCGGGGAGCTGTTTTTT	CATSDPSDRGGIGELFF
TRBD1	TRBJ2-7	TRBV2	many	TGTGCCAGCAGTGATCAAGGACAGGGTTTCTACGAGCAGTACTTC	CASSDQGQGFYEQYF
TRBD2	TRBJ2-1	TRBV6-1	many	TGTGCCAGCACCCTGGGGGGGGGAGCGCGCAATGAGCAGTTCTTC	CASTLGGGARNEQFF
-	TRBJ2-7	TRBV20-1	many	TGCAGTGCCGATCCCAGAGTAACCTACGAGCAGTACTTC	CSADPRVTYEQYF
-	TRBJ1-1	TRBV19	many	TGTGCCAGTAGCGCCAGGAGACAGGCGAACACTGAAGCTTTCTTT	CASSARRQANTEAFF
TRBD2	TRBJ2-3	TRBV9	many	TGTGCCAGCAGCGTAGTAGCGGGAACCAGTGGCACAGATACGCAGTATTTT	CASSVVAGTSGTDTQYF
-	TRBJ1-2	TRBV14	-	TGTGCCAGCAGCCAAGGGGCGGGTTCTGGCTACACCTTC	CASSQGAGSGYTF
TRBD1	TRBJ1-5	TRBV28	-	TGTGCCAGCAGTTTAATCGGACAGGTATCAGGGCCCCAGCATTTT	CASSLIGQVSGPQHF
TRBD1	TRBJ2-6	TRBV27	-	TGTGCCAGCAGTCTTCGACAGGGAACGTCTGGGGCCAACGTCCTGACTTTC	CASSLRQGTSGANVLTF
-	TRBJ2-7	TRBV2	many	TGTGCCAGCAGTGTGGGTCTCATCTACGAGCAGTACTTC	CASSVGLIYEQYF
TRBD2	TRBJ2-1	TRBV7-6	-	TGTGCCAGCAGATTAGCGGGAGGGCCTTACAATGAGCAGTTCTTC	CASRLAGGPYNEQFF
TRBD2	TRBJ2-2	TRBV12-3/TRBV12-4	many	TGTGCCAGCAGCTATCTAGCGGGATTGAACACCGGGGAGCTGTTTTTT	CASSYLAGLNTGELFF
TRBD1	TRBJ1-2	TRBV5-1	many	TGCGCCAGCAGCCACAGGGGCTCGTTGGGTGGCTACACCTTC	CASSHRGSLGGYTF
TRBD1	TRBJ2-3	TRBV5-1	many	TGCGCCAGCAGCATGGGACAGGGTCCAGATACGCAGTATTTT	CASSMGQGPDTQYF
-	TRBJ1-2	TRBV24-1	many	TGTGCCACCAGTGGCAGGCACGGAACTAACTATGGCTACACCTTC	CATSGRHGTNYGYTF
TRBD2	TRBJ2-1	TRBV12-3/TRBV12-4	many	TGTGCCAGCAGTGCGGGACTAGCGGACTCCTACAATGAGCAGTTCTTC	CASSAGLADSYNEQFF
-	TRBJ1-6	TRBV2	many	TGTGCCAGCACAGGGACCGGACCTCTCCCCCTCCACTTT	CASTGTGPLPLHF
TRBD2	TRBJ2-3	TRBV7-9	many	TGTGCCAGCAGCCCGGGACTAGCGGGAGTGAGCACAGATACGCAGTATTTT	CASSPGLAGVSTDTQYF
-	TRBJ2-1	TRBV28	many	TGTGCCAGCAGTTTATATACAGGGAGCTCCTACAATGAGCAGTTCTTC	CASSLYTGSSYNEQFF
-	TRBJ1-3	TRBV12-3/TRBV12-4	-	TGTGCCAGCAGCCCTGGGGAGGGCCTCTCTGGAAACACCATATATTTT	CASSPGEGLSGNTIYF
TRBD1	TRBJ1-4	TRBV11-2	many	TGTGCCAGCAGCCAAAAGGGGGCTTATGAAAAACTGTTTTTT	CASSQKGAYEKLFF
-	TRBJ1-1	TRBV5-1	-	TGCGCCAGCAGCTTGGCTCTGTTAGGGCGCAACACTGAAGCTTTCTTT	CASSLALLGRNTEAFF
-	TRBJ1-1	TRBV12-3/TRBV12-4	many	TGTGCCAGCACCTCCGAGGGACACAAGAACACTGAAGCTTTCTTT	CASTSEGHKNTEAFF
-	TRBJ2-3	TRBV9	many	TGTGCCAGCAGCGTAAACGGGTTCACAGATACGCAGTATTTT	CASSVNGFTDTQYF
-	TRBJ1-4	TRBV19	few	TGTGCCAGTAAGAGGGAATCTAATGAAAAACTGTTTTTT	CASKRESNEKLFF
-	TRBJ2-7	TRBV28	many	TGTGCCAGCAGTTCAGGGGCCGGCGACGAGCAGTACTTC	CASSSGAGDEQYF
-	TRBJ2-1	TRBV20-1	many	TGCAGTGCTAGACCACAGGGGGGACTAGCAAGCTATGAGCAGTTCTTC	CSARPQGGLASYEQFF
-	TRBJ2-1	TRBV4-1	few	TGCGCCAGCAGCCAAAGGTATGGCTCCTACAATGAGCAGTTCTTC	CASSQRYGSYNEQFF
-	TRBJ2-2	TRBV11-1	many	TGTGCCAGTAGGGGGTCGCGAGACACCGGGGAGCTGTTTTTT	CASRGSRDTGELFF
TRBD2	TRBJ2-7	TRBV7-9	many	TGTGCCAGCACCCCACAGCTAGCGGGTGTCTACGAGCAGTACTTC	CASTPQLAGVYEQYF
-	TRBJ1-6	TRBV2	-	-	CASKIGTAYEQYFGPGDNSPLHF
TRBD2	TRBJ2-3	TRBV28	-	TGTGCCAGCAGTTCCCCAAGGTTGGGGGGGGGGGCAGATACGCAGTATTTT	CASSSPRLGGGADTQYF
-	TRBJ1-4	TRBV28	many	TGTGCCAGCAACATCCGCTTGAGACAGCGAGCAACTAATGAAAAACTGTTTTTT	CASNIRLRQRATNEKLFF
-	TRBJ2-7	TRBV7-2	many	TGTGCCAGCAGCGAAGGCGGCCATTCCTACGAGCAGTACTTC	CASSEGGHSYEQYF
-	TRBJ2-1	TRBV12-3/TRBV12-4	few	TGTGCCAGCAGTTGGGGGGCTAGAAACCGAGGGATCAATGAGCAGTTCTTC	CASSWGARNRGINEQFF
TRBD2	TRBJ2-1	TRBV7-8	many	TGTGCCAGCAGCAGGACTAGCGGGATAACCCATGAGCAGTTCTTC	CASSRTSGITHEQFF
TRBD2	TRBJ2-5	TRBV27	few	TGTGCCAGCAGTGCTCTCTATAGCGGGAGGGGGACCCAGTACTTC	CASSALYSGRGTQYF
TRBD2	TRBJ2-7	TRBV10-3	many	TGTGCCATCAGTAGGGGACTAGCGGGACCAACCTCCTACGAGCAGTACTTC	CAISRGLAGPTSYEQYF
-	TRBJ2-5	TRBV27	-	TGTGCCAGCGGACGGAGGGCAGAGACCCAGTACTTC	CASGRRAETQYF
-	TRBJ2-7	TRBV18	few	TGTGCCAGCTCACCATATACAACTAGCCGGTCCTACGAGCAGTACTTC	CASSPYTTSRSYEQYF
-	TRBJ2-5	TRBV6-1	many	TGTGCCAGCAGTCCCTGGCGGAGGGCCCAAGAGACCCAGTACTTC	CASSPWRRAQETQYF
-	TRBJ1-6	TRBV27	many	TGTGCCAGCAGTAGCATAAGCTTGGTTCATAATTCACCCCTCCACTTT	CASSSISLVHNSPLHF
-	TRBJ1-2	TRBV28	few	TGTGCCAGCAGTTTTTCAGGTTACTATGGCTACACCTTC	CASSFSGYYGYTF
-	TRBJ2-1	TRBV7-9	many	TGTGCCAGCAGCTCCCGATTAACCCCCTACAATGAGCAGTTCTTC	CASSSRLTPYNEQFF
TRBD1	TRBJ2-3	TRBV29-1	-	TGCAGCGTCGCCCCAGACAGGGTAGGGGATACGCAGTATTTT	CSVAPDRVGDTQYF
-	TRBJ1-1	TRBV7-8	many	TGTGCCAGCAGCTTAAGAACCCCCCCACCCGATGCTTTCTTT	CASSLRTPPPDAFF
-	TRBJ1-5	TRBV6-1	many	TGTGCCAGCAGTGAAGGAGGGGGTAATCAGCCCCAGCATTTT	CASSEGGGNQPQHF
-	TRBJ1-2	TRBV19	-	TGTGCCACCTCCCGGGACTATGGCTACACCTTC	CATSRDYGYTF
TRBD1	TRBJ2-1	TRBV7-2	few	TGTGCCAGCAGCTTAGATACCACAGGGGCCTACAATGAGCAGTTCTTC	CASSLDTTGAYNEQFF